This T cell receptor (beta chain) emerged from a study of blood T cell repertoires in COVID-19. About the study: Material from acute and convalescent COVID-19 was sourced from the United States, Italy and Spain.

Repertoires were generated with immunoSEQ multiplex PCR, while TCRdb's copy carries only in-frame clones and drops some. The sample has about 270,000 clones, approximately 91% seen once. The V gene end was trimmed by 1 base and the J gene end by 5 bases; junction bases not matched to a gene: 5. The CDR3 length is 15 residues. The germline V gene has CDR1 SGHDT and CDR2 YYEEEE. This TCR derives from a woman between 40 and 50 years old with acute COVID-19. Sequencing was carried out using PBMCs or T cells enriched from blood (not recorded which). The chain employs TRBV5-6 and TRBJ2-5; 10 bases map to TRBD2. The CDR3 DNA sequence: TGTGCCAGCAGCTTGCTTGAGACTAGCGGGGAGACCCAGTACTTC. Translated: CASSLLETSGETQYF.